The T cell receptor (beta chain) under discussion was sequenced for a study of human versus mouse CDR3 diversity and MHC coevolution. The CDR3 runs 15 residues. Germline-derived CDR1 and CDR2 are SGHDT and YYEEEE. With 5 bases clipped from V and 1 base from J, the junction kept 9 bases outside the gene matches. TCRdb's copy holds only in-frame clones and misses some; the assay was immunoSEQ multiplex PCR. This table has tens of thousands of clones, around 93% appearing once. The chain is built from TRBV5-6 and TRBJ2-7; 7 bases map to TRBD1. The clonotype comes from a person aged 30-69 years in good health. Sample: naive CD4+ T cells from blood. Subset indicated: CD45RO-negative CD62L-positive naive CD4 T cells. The CDR3 DNA reads TGTGCCAGCAGTGCGTTAGGGACAGCGTCCTACGAGCAGTACTTC. Translation: CASSALGTASYEQYF.